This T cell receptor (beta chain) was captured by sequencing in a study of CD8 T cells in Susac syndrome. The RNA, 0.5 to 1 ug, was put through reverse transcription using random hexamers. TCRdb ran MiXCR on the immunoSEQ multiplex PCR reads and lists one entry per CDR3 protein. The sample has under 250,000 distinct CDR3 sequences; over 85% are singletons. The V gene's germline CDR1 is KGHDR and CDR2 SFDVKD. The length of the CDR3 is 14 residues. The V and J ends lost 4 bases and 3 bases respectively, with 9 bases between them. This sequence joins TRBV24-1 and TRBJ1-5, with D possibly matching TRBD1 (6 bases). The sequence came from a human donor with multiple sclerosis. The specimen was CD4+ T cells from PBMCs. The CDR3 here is CATSDRGYNQPQHF. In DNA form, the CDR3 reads TGTGCCACCAGTGACAGGGGTTACAATCAGCCCCAGCATTTT.